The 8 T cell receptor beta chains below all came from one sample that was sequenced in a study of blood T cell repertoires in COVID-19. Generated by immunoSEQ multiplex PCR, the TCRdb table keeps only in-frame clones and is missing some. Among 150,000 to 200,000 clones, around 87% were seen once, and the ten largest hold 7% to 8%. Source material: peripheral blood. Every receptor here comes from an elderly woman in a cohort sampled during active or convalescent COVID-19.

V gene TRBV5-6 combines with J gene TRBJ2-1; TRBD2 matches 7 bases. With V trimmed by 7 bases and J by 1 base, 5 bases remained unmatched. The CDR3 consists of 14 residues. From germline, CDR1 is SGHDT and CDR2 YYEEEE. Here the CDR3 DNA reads TGTGCCAGCGGGGGGGACTTATCCTACAATGAGCAGTTCTTC. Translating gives CASGGDLSYNEQFF.

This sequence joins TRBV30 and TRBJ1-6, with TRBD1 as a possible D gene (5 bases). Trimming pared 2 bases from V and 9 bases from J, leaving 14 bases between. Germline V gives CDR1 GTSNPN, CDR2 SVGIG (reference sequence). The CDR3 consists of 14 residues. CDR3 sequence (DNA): TGTGCCTGGAGTTCCGGACTCGGGGGTTCACCCCTCCACTTT. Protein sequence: CAWSSGLGGSPLHF.

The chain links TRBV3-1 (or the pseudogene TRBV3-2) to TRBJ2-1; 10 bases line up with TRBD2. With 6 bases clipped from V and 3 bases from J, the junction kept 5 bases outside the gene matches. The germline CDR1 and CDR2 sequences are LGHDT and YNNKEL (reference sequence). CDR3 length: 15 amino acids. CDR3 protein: CASSLSGRDYNEQFF. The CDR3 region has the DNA TGTGCCAGCAGTTTGAGCGGGAGGGACTACAATGAGCAGTTCTTC.

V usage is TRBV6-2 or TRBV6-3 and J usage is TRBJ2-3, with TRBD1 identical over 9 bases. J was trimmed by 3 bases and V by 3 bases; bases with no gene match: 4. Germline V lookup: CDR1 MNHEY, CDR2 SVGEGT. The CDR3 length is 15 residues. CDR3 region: CASSYGTGLTDTQYF. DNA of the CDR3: TGTGCCAGCAGTTATGGGACAGGGTTAACAGATACGCAGTATTTT.

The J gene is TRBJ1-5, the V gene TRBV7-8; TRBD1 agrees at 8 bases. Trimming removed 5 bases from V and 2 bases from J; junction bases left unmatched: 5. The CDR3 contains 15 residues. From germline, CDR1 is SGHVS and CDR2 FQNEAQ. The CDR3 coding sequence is TGTGCCAGCAGCGACCCGGACAGGGGCAATCAGCCCCAGCATTTT. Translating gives CASSDPDRGNQPQHF.

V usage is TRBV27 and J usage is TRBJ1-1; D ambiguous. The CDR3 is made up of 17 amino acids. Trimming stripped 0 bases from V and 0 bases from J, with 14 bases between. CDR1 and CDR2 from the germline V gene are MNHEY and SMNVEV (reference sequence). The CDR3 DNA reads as TGTGCCAGCAGTTTATCTGGGGTACGGAGGTTGAACACTGAAGCTTTCTTT. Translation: CASSLSGVRRLNTEAFF.

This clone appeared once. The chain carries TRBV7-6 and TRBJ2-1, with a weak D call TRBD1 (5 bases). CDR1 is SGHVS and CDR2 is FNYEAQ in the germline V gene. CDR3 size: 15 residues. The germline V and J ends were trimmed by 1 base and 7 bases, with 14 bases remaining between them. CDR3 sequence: CASSLGGILRNEQFF. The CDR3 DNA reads TGTGCCAGCAGCTTAGGGGGCATCTTAAGGAATGAGCAGTTCTTC.

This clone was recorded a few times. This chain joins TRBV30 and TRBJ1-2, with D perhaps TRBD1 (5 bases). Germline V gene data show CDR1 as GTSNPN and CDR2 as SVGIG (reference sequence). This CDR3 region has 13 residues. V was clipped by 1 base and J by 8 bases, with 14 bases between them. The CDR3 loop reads CAWSEGRRDGYTF. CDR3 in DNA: TGTGCCTGGAGTGAGGGTCGGAGGGACGGCTACACCTTC.